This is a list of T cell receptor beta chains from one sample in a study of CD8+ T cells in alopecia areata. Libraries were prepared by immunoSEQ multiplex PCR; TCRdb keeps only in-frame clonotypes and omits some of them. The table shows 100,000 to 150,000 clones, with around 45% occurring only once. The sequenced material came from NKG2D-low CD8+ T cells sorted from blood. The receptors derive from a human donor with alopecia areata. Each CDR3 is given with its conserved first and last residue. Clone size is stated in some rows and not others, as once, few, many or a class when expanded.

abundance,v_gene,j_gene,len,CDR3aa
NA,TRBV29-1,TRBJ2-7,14,CSVVIWGTSYEQYF
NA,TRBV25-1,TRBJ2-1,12,CASSNSLHEQFF
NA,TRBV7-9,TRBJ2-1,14,CASSLAAHYNEQFF
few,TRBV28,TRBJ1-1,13,CASSPGANTEAFF
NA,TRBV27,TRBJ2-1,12,CASSLIGGEQFF
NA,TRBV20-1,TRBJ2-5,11,CSARGRETQYF
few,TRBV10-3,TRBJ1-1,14,CAISEAGVGTEAFF
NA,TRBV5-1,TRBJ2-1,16,CASSMGMDSPYNEQFF
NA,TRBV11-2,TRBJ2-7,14,CASSIGQTSYEQYF
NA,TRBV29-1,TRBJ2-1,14,CSVEVAGNNNEQFF
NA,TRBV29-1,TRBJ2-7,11,CSASGPYEQYF
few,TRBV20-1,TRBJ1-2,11,CSARWADGYTF
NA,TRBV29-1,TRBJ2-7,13,CSTSKAENYEQYF
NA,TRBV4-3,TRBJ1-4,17,CASSQDAGSATNEKLFF
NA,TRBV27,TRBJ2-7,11,CASTQGDEQYF
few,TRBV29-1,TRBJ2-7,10,CSVVADEQYF
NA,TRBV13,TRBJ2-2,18,CASSLRDRSVLRTGELFF
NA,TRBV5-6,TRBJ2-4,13,CASSSGTGSIQYF
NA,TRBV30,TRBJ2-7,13,CAWSVGSSYEQYF
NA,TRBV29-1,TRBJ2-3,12,CSVEDLTDTQYF
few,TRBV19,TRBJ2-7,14,CASSIPGPITEQYF
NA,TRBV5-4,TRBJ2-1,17,CASSSPGTPPNSNEQFF
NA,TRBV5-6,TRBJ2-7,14,CASSSGTGDYEQYF
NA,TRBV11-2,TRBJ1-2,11,CASSLGLGYTF
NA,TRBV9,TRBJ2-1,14,CASSAASQSGEQFF
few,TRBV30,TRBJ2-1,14,CAWSALASGDEQFF
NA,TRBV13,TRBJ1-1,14,CASSLQGMNTEAFF
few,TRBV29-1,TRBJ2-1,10,CSAVYNEQFF
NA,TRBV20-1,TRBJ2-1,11,CSAREGVEQFF
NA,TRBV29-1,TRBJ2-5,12,CSVGGQAGAQYF
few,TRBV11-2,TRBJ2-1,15,CASSSSLGGLNEQFF
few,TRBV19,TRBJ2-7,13,CASSTGTSYEQYF
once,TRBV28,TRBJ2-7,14,CASSTIVSGHEQYF
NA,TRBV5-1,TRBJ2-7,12,CASSRTGDEQYF
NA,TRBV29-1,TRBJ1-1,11,CSVVTLSEAFF
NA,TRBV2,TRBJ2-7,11,CASSEAYEQYF
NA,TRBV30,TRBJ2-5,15,CAWSVGGTLAETQYF
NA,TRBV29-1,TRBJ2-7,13,CSVVGGSSYEQYF
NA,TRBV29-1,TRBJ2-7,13,CSVDGGSGYEQYF
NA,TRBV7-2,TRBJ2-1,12,CASSSVTIEQFF
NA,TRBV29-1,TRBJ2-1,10,CSVESGEQFF
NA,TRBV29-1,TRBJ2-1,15,CSVAPDRLSYNEQFF
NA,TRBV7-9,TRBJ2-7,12,CASSLGTHEQYF
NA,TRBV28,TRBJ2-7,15,CASSYGQGVPYEQYF
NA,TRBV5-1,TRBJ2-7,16,CASSNPPGRDTYEQYF
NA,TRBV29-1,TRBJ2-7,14,CSVELSGISYEQYF
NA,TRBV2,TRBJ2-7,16,CASALSRDSPSYEQYF
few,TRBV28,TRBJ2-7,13,CASSLGQPYEQYF
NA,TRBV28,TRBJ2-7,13,CASSSSHVYEQYF
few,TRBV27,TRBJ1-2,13,CASSLASGYGYTF
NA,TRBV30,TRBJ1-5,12,CAWSFSNQPQHF